This is a list of T cell receptor beta chains from one sample in a study of shared clonotypes between healthy human individuals. This table comes from immunoSEQ multiplex PCR, and its TCRdb copy is limited to in-frame clones, with some not included. The sample comprises around 1,000,000 clones, 60% to 85% of which are singletons, and 0.89% rests with the top ten. The sample was memory CD4+ T cells from PBMCs. The receptors come from a young man in good health. Some clones in this sample may be carry-over from other donors' samples. CDR3s include the opening cysteine and the closing phenylalanine or tryptophan. Each record gives: J gene, clone size, D gene, CDR3 length, V gene, CDR3 protein, CDR3 DNA. D genes are given only for firm matches. Size is stated for part of the rows, as once, few or many counts, or as a class when the clone is expanded.

>TRBJ2-1|few|TRBD2|16|TRBV11-2
CASRDGASGPSNEQFF
TGTGCCAGCAGAGATGGGGCTAGCGGACCCAGCAATGAGCAGTTCTTC
>TRBJ2-7|NA|NA|12|TRBV30
CAWSRGFYEQYF
TGTGCCTGGAGTAGGGGTTTTTACGAGCAGTACTTC
>TRBJ2-2|NA|NA|13|TRBV2
CASSWTDTGELFF
TGTGCCAGCAGTTGGACAGACACCGGGGAGCTGTTTTTT
>TRBJ2-5|NA|NA|15|TRBV7-9
CASSLAEGLAETQYF
TGTGCCAGCAGCTTAGCCGAAGGGTTAGCAGAGACCCAGTACTTC
>TRBJ1-3|NA|TRBD1|14|TRBV30
CASRQGGSGNTIYF
TGTGCCTCCCGACAGGGAGGCTCTGGAAACACCATATATTTT
>TRBJ2-3|NA|TRBD1|14|TRBV7-3
CASSRDRFTDTQYF
TGTGCCAGCAGCAGGGACAGGTTCACAGATACGCAGTATTTT
>TRBJ1-4|NA|NA|14|TRBV28
CASSPTRLREKLFF
TGTGCCAGCAGCCCTACCAGATTACGTGAAAAACTGTTTTTT
>TRBJ1-5|NA|TRBD1|14|TRBV10-3
CASSKSRGDQPQHF
TGTGCCAGCAGTAAGTCCAGGGGGGATCAGCCCCAGCATTTT
>TRBJ2-2|many|NA|13|TRBV4-2
CASGTWGTGELFF
TGTGCCAGCGGGACGTGGGGGACCGGGGAGCTGTTTTTT
>TRBJ2-5|NA|TRBD2|16|TRBV5-1
CASSLTTSGRGETQYF
TGCGCCAGCAGCTTAACGACTAGCGGGAGGGGAGAGACCCAGTACTTC
>TRBJ2-7|NA|TRBD2|14|TRBV10-2
CASSGAGGPYEQYF
TGCGCCAGCAGTGGGGCGGGAGGGCCCTACGAGCAGTACTTC
>TRBJ2-3|NA|NA|16|TRBV15
CATSRDYRTSTDTQYF
TGTGCCACCAGCAGAGATTACAGGACTAGCACAGATACGCAGTATTTT
>TRBJ2-2|NA|TRBD1|15|TRBV28
CASSPYRGNAGELFF
TGTGCCAGCAGTCCCTACAGGGGGAACGCCGGGGAGCTGTTTTTT
>TRBJ2-7|NA|TRBD2|15|TRBV4-1
CASSRTGLADYEQYF
TGCGCCAGCAGCCGGACGGGACTAGCGGACTACGAGCAGTACTTC
>TRBJ2-3|NA|NA|15|TRBV5-5
CASSFGLGGGDTQYF
TGTGCCAGCAGTTTTGGTTTGGGGGGCGGTGATACGCAGTATTTT
>TRBJ2-3|NA|TRBD2|15|TRBV5-1
CASSLPSGSTDTQYF
TGCGCCAGCAGCTTGCCTAGCGGCAGCACAGATACGCAGTATTTT
>TRBJ2-7|NA|NA|14|TRBV28
CASSPPGISYEQYF
TGTGCCAGCAGCCCCCCAGGGATTTCCTACGAGCAGTACTTC
>TRBJ2-7|NA|NA|15|TRBV7-6
CASSLAWGGTYEQYF
TGTGCCAGCAGCTTAGCGTGGGGCGGGACCTACGAGCAGTACTTC
>TRBJ2-3|NA|NA|14|TRBV29-1
CSVVAPRFTDTQYF
TGCAGCGTCGTTGCTCCACGATTCACAGATACGCAGTATTTT
>TRBJ2-7|NA|TRBD2|13|TRBV10-2
CASSGTSGSEQYF
TGCGCCAGCAGTGGGACTAGCGGGAGCGAGCAGTACTTC
>TRBJ2-1|NA|NA|14|TRBV5-1
CASSVQPGINEQFF
TGCGCCAGCAGCGTGCAACCGGGAATCAATGAGCAGTTCTTC
>TRBJ2-1|NA|NA|14|TRBV7-2
CASSFWVADNEQFF
TGTGCCAGCAGCTTCTGGGTAGCGGACAATGAGCAGTTCTTC
>TRBJ2-7|NA|NA|15|TRBV7-3
CASSPRASLRSEQYF
TGTGCCAGCAGCCCCCGGGCCTCCCTGAGGTCCGAGCAGTACTTC
>TRBJ2-2|NA|TRBD2|16|TRBV5-4
CASSLKAGVSTGELFF
TGTGCCAGCAGCTTGAAAGCGGGAGTTTCAACCGGGGAGCTGTTTTTT
>TRBJ2-5|NA|TRBD2|15|TRBV9
CASSVTSGSRETQYF
TGTGCCAGCAGCGTAACTAGCGGGAGCCGCGAGACCCAGTACTTC
>TRBJ2-7|NA|NA|14|TRBV14
CASSLQRHSYEQYF
TGTGCCAGCAGCCTACAGCGACACTCCTACGAGCAGTACTTC
>TRBJ2-3|few|NA|15|TRBV15
CATSRDLRKTDTQYF
TGTGCCACCAGCAGAGATTTGAGAAAAACAGATACGCAGTATTTT
>TRBJ2-3|NA|TRBD1|13|TRBV4-2
CASRQGYTDTQYF
TGTGCCAGCAGACAGGGGTACACAGATACGCAGTATTTT
>TRBJ1-2|NA|TRBD1|13|TRBV28
CASRTGGVAGYTF
TGTGCCAGCAGGACAGGGGGAGTTGCTGGCTACACCTTC
>TRBJ2-2|NA|TRBD2|15|TRBV28
CASRRLAENTGELFF
TGTGCCAGCAGGCGACTAGCGGAAAACACCGGGGAGCTGTTTTTT
>TRBJ1-5|NA|NA|14|TRBV28
CASSPDRPNQPQHF
TGTGCCAGCAGCCCCGACAGACCTAATCAGCCCCAGCATTTT
>TRBJ1-2|NA|NA|14|TRBV18
CASSPQSSNYGYTF
TGTGCCAGCTCACCACAGAGCTCTAACTATGGCTACACCTTC
>TRBJ2-7|NA|TRBD2|14|TRBV19
CASSRLAGSYEQYF
TGTGCCAGTAGTAGACTAGCGGGCTCCTACGAGCAGTACTTC
>TRBJ1-1|NA|NA|14|TRBV5-4
CASREGALNTEAFF
TGTGCCAGCCGGGAGGGAGCATTGAACACTGAAGCTTTCTTT
>TRBJ2-7|NA|TRBD1|14|TRBV6-1
CASTSRTGDYEQYF
TGTGCCAGCACAAGCAGGACAGGTGACTACGAGCAGTACTTC
>TRBJ2-1|NA|NA|11|TRBV30
CACWRGNEQFF
TGTGCCTGCTGGAGGGGGAATGAGCAGTTCTTC
>TRBJ1-1|NA|TRBD1|16|TRBV7-3
CASSSGTGAPNTEAFF
TGTGCCAGCAGCTCCGGGACAGGGGCTCCGAACACTGAAGCTTTCTTT
>TRBJ1-1|NA|TRBD1|17|TRBV7-3
CASSSTTGRHMNTEAFF
TGTGCCAGCAGCTCGACGACAGGGCGTCACATGAACACTGAAGCTTTCTTT
>TRBJ1-4|NA|NA|15|TRBV28
CASSLAGDQAEKLFF
TGTGCCAGCAGTTTAGCAGGGGATCAGGCTGAAAAACTGTTTTTT
>TRBJ2-1|NA|TRBD2|14|TRBV29-1
CSAKTSGSINEQFF
TGCAGCGCTAAAACTAGCGGGAGTATCAATGAGCAGTTCTTC
>TRBJ1-5|NA|NA|13|TRBV28
CASSGLSNQPQHF
TGTGCCAGCAGTGGGCTAAGCAATCAGCCCCAGCATTTT
>TRBJ1-4|NA|TRBD1|15|TRBV5-1
CASSDTGGDVEKLFF
TGCGCCAGCAGCGACACAGGGGGGGATGTCGAAAAACTGTTTTTT
>TRBJ1-1|NA|NA|13|TRBV6-1
CASSPQANTEAFF
TGTGCCAGCAGCCCGCAGGCGAACACTGAAGCTTTCTTT
>TRBJ2-3|NA|TRBD2|15|TRBV28
CASSLAGGPSDTQYF
TGTGCCAGCAGTTTAGCGGGAGGGCCCTCAGATACGCAGTATTTT
>TRBJ1-2|few|TRBD1|15|TRBV29-1
CSVPIGGLANYGYTF
TGCAGCGTCCCGATAGGGGGCTTAGCTAACTATGGCTACACCTTC
>TRBJ2-6|NA|NA|18|TRBV4-1
CASSQADSPTSGANVLTF
TGCGCCAGCAGCCAAGCGGACAGCCCCACCTCTGGGGCCAACGTCCTGACTTTC
>TRBJ1-3|NA|NA|12|TRBV30
CAWSVQGNTIYF
TGTGCCTGGAGTGTACAGGGAAACACCATATATTTT
>TRBJ1-3|NA|NA|16|TRBV7-2
CASSLFNSVLGNTIYF
TGTGCCAGCAGCTTATTCAACAGCGTCCTTGGAAACACCATATATTTT
>TRBJ2-5|NA|TRBD2|15|TRBV6-5
CASRVLAGGWETQYF
TGTGCCAGCAGAGTACTAGCGGGAGGGTGGGAGACCCAGTACTTC
>TRBJ2-3|few|NA|15|TRBV18
CASSSGRDAPDTQYF
TGTGCCAGCTCATCCGGACGGGACGCCCCAGATACGCAGTATTTT
>TRBJ2-7|NA|NA|15|TRBV14
CASSQASGGTYEQYF
TGTGCCAGCAGCCAAGCGTCCGGTGGAACCTACGAGCAGTACTTC
>TRBJ2-2|NA|NA|14|TRBV5-4
CASSSTANTGELFF
TGTGCCAGCAGCTCGACAGCGAACACCGGGGAGCTGTTTTTT
>TRBJ1-4|few|TRBD1|12|TRBV29-1
CSVAGGDEKLFF
TGCAGCGTTGCAGGGGGGGATGAAAAACTGTTTTTT
>TRBJ2-1|NA|NA|16|TRBV10-3
CAISESQAGPTHEQFF
TGTGCCATCAGTGAGTCGCAAGCGGGCCCCACACATGAGCAGTTCTTC
>TRBJ2-3|NA|NA|18|TRBV12-5
CASGFSTRSRERADTQYF
TGTGCTAGTGGTTTCAGCACCCGGTCCAGGGAGAGGGCAGATACGCAGTATTTT